The rows below give T cell receptor beta chains drawn from one sample of a study of T cell responses to AZD1222 COVID-19 vaccine. Repertoires were generated with immunoSEQ multiplex PCR, while TCRdb's copy carries only in-frame clones and drops some. The sample holds over 130,000 clones, 89% seen once. Sequenced material: peripheral blood, taken on day 0 of AZD1222 vaccination. The receptor source for this set is an adult in good health. Both conserved end residues are part of each CDR3. D genes are given only for firm matches.

TRBV28	TRBJ2-1	NA	CASSILASYNEQFF	TGTGCCAGCAGCATTCTAGCGAGCTACAATGAGCAGTTCTTC
TRBV6-5	TRBJ1-4	NA	CASSEGHNEKLFF	TGTGCCAGCAGCGAGGGCCATAATGAAAAACTGTTTTTT
TRBV27	TRBJ2-5	NA	CASSPSSPREQETQYF	TGTGCCAGCAGTCCCTCAAGCCCAAGAGAACAAGAGACCCAGTACTTC
TRBV6-5	TRBJ2-7	NA	CASTEHDYEQYF	TGTGCCAGCACAGAACATGACTACGAGCAGTACTTC
TRBV7-8	TRBJ2-2	NA	CASSLNRPRTGELFF	TGTGCCAGCAGCTTAAACAGACCACGCACCGGGGAGCTGTTTTTT
TRBV5-6	TRBJ2-2	TRBD1	CASSLDRGVNTGELFF	TGTGCCAGCAGCTTGGACAGGGGCGTGAACACCGGGGAGCTGTTTTTT
TRBV19	TRBJ1-1	NA	CASSQTDLNTEAFF	TGTGCCAGTAGTCAGACAGACCTGAACACTGAAGCTTTCTTT
TRBV27	TRBJ1-1	NA	CASSPRPGQNTEAFF	TGTGCCAGCAGCCCTCGACCGGGACAGAACACTGAAGCTTTCTTT
TRBV5-1	TRBJ1-1	NA	CASSLGAVNTEAFF	TGCGCCAGCAGCTTGGGGGCAGTGAACACTGAAGCTTTCTTT
TRBV5-4	TRBJ2-1	TRBD2	CASSSGGPTYNEQFF	TGTGCCAGCAGCAGCGGGGGGCCCACATACAATGAGCAGTTCTTC
TRBV5-6	TRBJ2-5	TRBD1	CASSLGGRGLLETQYF	TGTGCCAGCAGCTTGGGAGGCAGGGGGTTACTTGAGACCCAGTACTTC